These 12 T cell receptor beta chains came from one sample sequenced in a study of cytomegalovirus exposure and HLA in healthy donors. 13 Jbeta primers and 60 Vbeta primers were used for the PCR. Here immunoSEQ multiplex PCR was the method, and the copy in TCRdb shows in-frame clones only, minus some. The data contain around 67,000 clones, roughly two thirds of them singletons. The material sequenced was PBMCs. These receptors originate from a woman younger than 45 in good health and CMV-seronegative.

The J gene is TRBJ2-7, the V gene TRBV19, with 8 bases matching TRBD2. The CDR3 length is 14 residues. With V trimmed by 6 bases and J by 0 bases, 4 bases remained unmatched. Germline V gives CDR1 LNHDA, CDR2 SQIVND (reference sequence). CDR3 bases: TGTGCCAGTAGCCTAAGCGGGGGCTCCTACGAGCAGTACTTC. Encoded protein: CASSLSGGSYEQYF.

To note about this clone: This may be a read error: a much more frequent sequence differs by one nucleotide. The gene calls are TRBV4-2 and TRBJ1-1, with a weak D call TRBD1 (6 bases). Trimming pared 5 bases from V and 3 bases from J, leaving 13 bases between. The CDR3 spans 14 residues. CDR1 and CDR2 (germline): LGHNA, YNFKEQ. The CDR3 bases are TGTGCCAGCAGCTATGGGGGGGCTGACACTGAAGCTTTCTTT. Its protein product is CASSYGGADTEAFF.

The chain couples TRBV13 to TRBJ2-1, with D perhaps matching TRBD2 (5 bases). The ends were cut back, 3 bases at V and 1 base at J, with 13 bases in the middle. Germline V gene sequence: CDR1 PRHDT, CDR2 FYEKMQ (reference sequence). The CDR3 sequence is 16 residues long. CDR3 residues: CASSFGERPSYNEQFF. The CDR3 DNA reads as TGTGCCAGCAGCTTTGGGGAGCGGCCTTCCTACAATGAGCAGTTCTTC.

Here the CDR3 reads CASSGHGSSYNEQFF. CDR3 nucleotides: TGTGCCAGCAGTGGACACGGGAGCTCCTACAATGAGCAGTTCTTC. V gene TRBV6-5 combines with J gene TRBJ2-1, with a weak D call TRBD2 (6 bases). Germline assignment: CDR1 MNHEY and CDR2 SVGAGI. V was pared by 5 bases and J by 0 bases, with 11 bases between. The CDR3 is made up of 15 amino acids.

The CDR3 DNA sequence: TGCGCCAGCAGCCAAGATCGGGGGACGGCGGGGTCACCCCTCCACTTT. Its protein product is CASSQDRGTAGSPLHF. This sequence joins TRBV4-3 and TRBJ1-6; TRBD1 is a possible D gene (5 bases). From germline, CDR1 is LGHNA and CDR2 YSLEER. Trimming took 0 bases from V and 10 from J, leaving 16 bases between them. This CDR3 has 16 amino acids.

This clone has just a few counts. The rearrangement links TRBV7-2 to TRBJ2-2, with 9 positions matching TRBD2. CDR3 length: 19 residues. Per germline, CDR1 SGHTA and CDR2 FQGNSA. With 3 bases clipped from V and 6 bases from J, the junction kept 17 bases outside the gene matches. The CDR3 DNA reads as TGTGCCAGCAGCTTTACTAGCGGGCCTGTGGGAGGACCATCCGGGGAGCTGTTTTTT. The encoded protein is CASSFTSGPVGGPSGELFF. Together with reference TRBV7-2 and TRBJ2-2, the CDR3 gives the full variable domain: GAGVSQSPSNKVTEKGKDVELRCDPISGHTALYWYRQSLGQGLEFLIYFQGNSAPDKSGLPSDRFSAERTGGSVSTLTIQRTQQEDSAVYLCASSFTSGPVGGPSGELFFGEGSRLTVL.

CDR3 DNA: TGTGCCAGCAGTTTAGGGACAGGGAGAAATCAGCCCCAGCATTTT. Protein: CASSLGTGRNQPQHF. The rearrangement joins TRBV28 to TRBJ1-5; 9 bases are shared with TRBD1. This CDR3 spans 15 amino acids. J was trimmed by 4 bases and V by 2 bases; bases with no gene match: 3. The germline CDR1 and CDR2 sequences are MDHEN and SYDVKM. Using reference TRBV28 and TRBJ1-5 for the parts outside the CDR3, the full variable domain is DVKVTQSSRYLVKRTGEKVFLECVQDMDHENMFWYRQDPGLGLRLIYFSYDVKMKEKGDIPEGYSVSREKKERFSLILESASTNQTSMYLCASSLGTGRNQPQHFGDGTRLSIL.

The rearrangement uses TRBV5-1 and TRBJ1-2; 7 nucleotides match TRBD1. CDR1 is SGHRS, CDR2 YFSETQ, per germline. V trimming: 0 bases; J trimming: 7 bases; junction bases outside the gene matches: 3. This CDR3 contains 13 residues. The CDR3 DNA sequence: TGCGCCAGCAGCTTGGAGGGGGCCGCTGGCTACACCTTC. Translating it yields CASSLEGAAGYTF.

V gene TRBV10-3 combines with J gene TRBJ2-4, with TRBD1 matching over 9 bases. The CDR3 has 16 amino acids. V shed 3 bases, J shed 0 bases, and the junction held 3 bases outside the gene matches. The germline gives CDR1 ENHRY, CDR2 SYGVKD. CDR3 nucleotide sequence: TGTGCCATCAGTGAACAGGGGGCTATAGCCAAAAACATTCAGTACTTC. Translated: CAISEQGAIAKNIQYF.

This clone was counted a few times. Given a much more abundant clone one base away, this may be a read error. Other DNA sequences of this sample code for an identical CDR3. The genes are TRBV4-1 and TRBJ2-7; 9 bases match TRBD1. Germline loops: CDR1 MGHRA, CDR2 YSYEKL. V trimming: 4 bases; J trimming: 3 bases; junction bases outside the gene matches: 4. This CDR3 region has 14 residues. CDR3 region: CASSLRQGDYEQYF. The CDR3 DNA sequence: TGCGCCAGCAGCCTGAGACAGGGGGACTACGAGCAGTACTTC.

The chain couples TRBV30 to TRBJ1-6; TRBD1 is a possible D gene (6 bases). Trimming took 3 bases from V and 8 from J, leaving 11 bases between them. The CDR3 covers 13 residues. Germline V gives CDR1 GTSNPN, CDR2 SVGIG (reference sequence). The DNA of the CDR3 is TGTGCCTGGAGAGGGGGTCTGGATTCACCCCTCCACTTT. Translating it yields CAWRGGLDSPLHF.

This chain connects TRBV4-1 to TRBJ1-2, with D perhaps TRBD1 (6 bases). The CDR3 totals 15 residues. V dropped 1 base and J dropped 4 bases, with 13 bases sitting between them. Germline values: CDR1 MGHRA, CDR2 YSYEKL. The CDR3 is CASSQGGGGTYGYTF. CDR3 DNA sequence: TGCGCCAGCAGCCAAGGGGGCGGGGGCACCTATGGCTACACCTTC.